This T cell receptor (beta chain) was obtained from a study of blood T cell repertoires in COVID-19. The overall study: The origin of the acute and convalescent COVID-19 samples was the United States, Italy and Spain. Nucleic acid was either cDNA or gDNA, and it came from T cells, B-cell-depleted T cells, or PBMCs.

V dropped 5 bases and J dropped 1; count of bases not matched to a gene: 7. The CDR3 extends over 17 amino acids. Germline V CDR1 and CDR2: SEHNR, FQNEAQ (reference sequence). Original handling: Amplification of reference gene primers was used by the study to estimate nucleated cell counts. Here immunoSEQ multiplex PCR was the method, and the copy in TCRdb shows in-frame clones only, minus some. The V and J calls and clone size come from that table; D and trimming were worked out from the DNA. The table includes about 310,000 clones, roughly 87% detected once. Sample: peripheral blood. The V call is TRBV7-9, the J call TRBJ2-7, with 14 bases that match TRBD2. This clonotype was obtained from a man between 18 and 35 years old with active or convalescent COVID-19. CDR3 in DNA: TGTGCCAGCAGCCCGGGACTAGCGGGAGTCAGGTCCTACGAGCAGTACTTC. Its protein product is CASSPGLAGVRSYEQYF.